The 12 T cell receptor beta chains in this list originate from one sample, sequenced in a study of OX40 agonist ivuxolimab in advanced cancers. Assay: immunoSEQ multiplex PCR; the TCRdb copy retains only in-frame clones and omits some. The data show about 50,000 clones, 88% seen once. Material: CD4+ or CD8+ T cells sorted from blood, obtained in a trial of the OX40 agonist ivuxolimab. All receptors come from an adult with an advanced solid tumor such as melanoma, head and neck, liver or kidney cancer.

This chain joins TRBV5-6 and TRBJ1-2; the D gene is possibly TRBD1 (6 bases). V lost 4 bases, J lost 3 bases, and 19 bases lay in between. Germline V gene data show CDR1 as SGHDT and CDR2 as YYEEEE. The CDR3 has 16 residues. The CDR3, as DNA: TGTGCCAGCAGCCGACTCGAAGGGGGACGGGACTATGGCTACACCTTC. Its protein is CASSRLEGGRDYGYTF.

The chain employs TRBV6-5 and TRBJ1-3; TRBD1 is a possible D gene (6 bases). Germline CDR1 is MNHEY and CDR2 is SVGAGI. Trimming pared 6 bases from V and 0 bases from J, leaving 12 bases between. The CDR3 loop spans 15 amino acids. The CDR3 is CASRQGHVSGNTIYF. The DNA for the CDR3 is TGTGCCAGCAGACAGGGACATGTCTCTGGAAACACCATATATTTT.

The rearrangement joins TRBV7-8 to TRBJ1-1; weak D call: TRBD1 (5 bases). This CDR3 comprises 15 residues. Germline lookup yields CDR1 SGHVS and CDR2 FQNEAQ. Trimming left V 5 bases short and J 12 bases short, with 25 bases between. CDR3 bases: TGTGCCAGCAGCAATCTTCGGGGGAGTCCCTTCGGGACTTTCTTT. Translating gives CASSNLRGSPFGTFF. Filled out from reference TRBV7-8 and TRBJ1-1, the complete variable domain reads GAGVSQSPRYKVAKRGQDVALRCDPISGHVSLFWYQQALGQGPEFLTYFQNEAQLDKSGLPSDRFFAERPEGSVSTLKIQRTQQEDSAVYLCASSNLRGSPFGTFFGQGTRLTVV.

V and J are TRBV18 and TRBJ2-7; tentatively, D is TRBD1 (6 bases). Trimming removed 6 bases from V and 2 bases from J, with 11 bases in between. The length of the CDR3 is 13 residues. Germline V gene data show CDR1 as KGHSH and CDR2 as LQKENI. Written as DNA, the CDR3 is TGTGCCAGCTCCCGGGACACTACCTACGAGCAGTACTTC. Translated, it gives CASSRDTTYEQYF.

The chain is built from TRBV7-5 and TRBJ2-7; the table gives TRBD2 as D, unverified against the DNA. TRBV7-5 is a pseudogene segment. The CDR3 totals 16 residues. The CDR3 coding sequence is TGTGCCAGAAGCTCAACGGGACTCCGATACTCCTACGAGCAGTACTTC. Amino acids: CARSSTGLRYSYEQYF.

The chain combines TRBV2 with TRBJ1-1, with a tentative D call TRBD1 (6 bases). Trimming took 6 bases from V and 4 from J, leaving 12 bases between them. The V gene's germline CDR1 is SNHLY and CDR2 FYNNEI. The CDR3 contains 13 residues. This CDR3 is CASRIKGGTEAFF. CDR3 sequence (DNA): TGTGCCAGCAGAATCAAGGGGGGCACTGAAGCTTTCTTT.

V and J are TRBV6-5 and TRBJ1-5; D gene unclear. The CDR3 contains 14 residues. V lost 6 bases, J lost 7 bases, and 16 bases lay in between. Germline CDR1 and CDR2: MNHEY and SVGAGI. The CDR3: CASSQVGEGQPQHF. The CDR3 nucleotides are TGTGCCAGCAGCCAGGTGGGAGAGGGCCAGCCCCAGCATTTT.

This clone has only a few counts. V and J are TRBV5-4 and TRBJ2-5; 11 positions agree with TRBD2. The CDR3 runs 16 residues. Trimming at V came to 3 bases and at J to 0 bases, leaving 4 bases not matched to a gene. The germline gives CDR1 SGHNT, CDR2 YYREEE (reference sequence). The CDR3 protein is CASSSGLAAYQETQYF. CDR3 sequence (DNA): TGTGCCAGCAGCTCGGGACTAGCGGCGTACCAAGAGACCCAGTACTTC.

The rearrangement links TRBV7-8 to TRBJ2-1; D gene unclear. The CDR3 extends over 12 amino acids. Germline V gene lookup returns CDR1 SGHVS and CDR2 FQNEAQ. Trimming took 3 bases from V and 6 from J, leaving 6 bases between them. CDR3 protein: CASSFLVNEQFF. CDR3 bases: TGTGCCAGCAGCTTCTTAGTCAATGAGCAGTTCTTC.

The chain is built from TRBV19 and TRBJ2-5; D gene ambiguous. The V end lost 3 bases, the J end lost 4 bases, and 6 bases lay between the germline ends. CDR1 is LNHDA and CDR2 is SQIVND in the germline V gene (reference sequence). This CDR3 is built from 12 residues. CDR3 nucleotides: TGTGCCAGTAGTATGGTGGGAGAGACCCAGTACTTC. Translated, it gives CASSMVGETQYF.

CDR3 amino acids: CASSYHLTSRYNEQFF. The DNA of the CDR3 is TGTGCCAGCAGTTACCACCTAACTAGCAGGTACAATGAGCAGTTCTTC. The gene calls are TRBV6-6 and TRBJ2-1; a weak D match, TRBD2 (6 bases). V lost 2 bases and J 4 bases, leaving 15 bases between the germline ends. Germline values: CDR1 MNHNY, CDR2 SVGAGI (reference sequence). The CDR3 sequence is 16 residues long.

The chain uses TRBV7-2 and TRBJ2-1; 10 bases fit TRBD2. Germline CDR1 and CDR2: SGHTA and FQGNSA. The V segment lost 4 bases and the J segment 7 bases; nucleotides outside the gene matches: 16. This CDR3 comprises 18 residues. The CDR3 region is CASSSRGSGRARFNEQFF. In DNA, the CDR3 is TGTGCCAGCAGCTCCCGTGGGAGCGGGAGGGCCAGATTTAATGAGCAGTTCTTC.